This TCR beta chain was obtained from a study of blood T cell repertoires in COVID-19. Study-level background: Sites in the United States, Italy and Spain provided acute and convalescent COVID-19 samples. Sources were T cells, B-cell-depleted T cells, or PBMCs; the material itself was cDNA or gDNA.

Source study methods: How many nucleated cells were present was estimated from reference gene primer amplification. Profiled with immunoSEQ multiplex PCR; TCRdb holds only in-frame clones, not every one. The V and J calls and clone size were taken over from that table, and D and trimming were inferred from the DNA. The repertoire holds some 56,000 clones, with 70% to 90% as singletons. Sequencing used peripheral blood. This clonotype originated in a man between 60 and 75 years old with acute or convalescent COVID-19.

CDR3 protein: CASSVRDSYTSEQFF. Written as DNA, the CDR3 is TGTGCCAGCAGCGTCCGGGACAGCTATACTTCCGAGCAGTTCTTC. The chain employs TRBV11-2 and TRBJ2-1; 7 bases are shared with TRBD1. The CDR3 contains 15 residues. The germline V gene encodes CDR1 SGHAT and CDR2 FQNNGV. With V trimmed by 5 bases and J by 10 bases, 14 bases remained unmatched.